This T cell receptor (beta chain) appears in the sequencing data of a study of T-cell reconstitution after alpha-beta-depleted transplantation in children. The sample holds a few counts of this clonotype. CDR1 MNHNS and CDR2 SASEGT come from the germline V gene. This CDR3 is built from 15 residues. With V trimmed by 7 bases and J by 7 bases, 11 bases remained unmatched. Unique molecular identifiers featured in how the TCRbeta library was prepared. TCRdb processed the PCR reads anew with MiXCR; each CDR3 protein has one entry. The sample has about 500,000 distinct CDR3 sequences; about an eighth are singletons.

This sequence joins TRBV6-1 and TRBJ2-2; 8 bases map to TRBD1. The TCR sequence derives from a female patient aged 2-9 years who had a stem cell transplant for aplastic anemia, so the T cells may come from the graft donor. Material: PBMCs, mostly from graft donor cells, obtained 180 days after TCRalphabeta/CD19-depleted stem cell transplant. CDR3 in amino acids: CASKAPTGAGGELFF. In DNA, the CDR3 is TGTGCCAGCAAGGCCCCGACAGGGGCGGGCGGGGAGCTGTTTTTT.